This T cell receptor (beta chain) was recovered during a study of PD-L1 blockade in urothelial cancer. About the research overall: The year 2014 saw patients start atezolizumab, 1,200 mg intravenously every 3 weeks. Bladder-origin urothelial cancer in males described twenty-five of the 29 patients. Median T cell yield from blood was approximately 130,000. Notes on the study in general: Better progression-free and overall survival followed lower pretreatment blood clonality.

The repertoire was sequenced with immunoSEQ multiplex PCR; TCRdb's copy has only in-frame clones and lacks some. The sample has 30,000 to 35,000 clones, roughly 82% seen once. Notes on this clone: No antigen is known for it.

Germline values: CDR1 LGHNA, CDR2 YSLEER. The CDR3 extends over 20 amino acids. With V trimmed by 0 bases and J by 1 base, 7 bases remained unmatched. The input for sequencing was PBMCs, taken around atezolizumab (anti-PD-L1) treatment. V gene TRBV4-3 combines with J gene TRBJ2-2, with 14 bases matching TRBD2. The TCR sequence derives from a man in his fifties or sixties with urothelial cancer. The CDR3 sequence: CASSQDFSGTSGRNTGELFF. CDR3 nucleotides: TGCGCCAGCAGCCAAGATTTTTCGGGGACTAGCGGGAGGAACACCGGGGAGCTGTTTTTT.